This T cell receptor beta chain was identified in a study of regulatory T cells in long-lasting Graves disease. Study summary: Graves' disease counted as persistent after over 5 years of antithyroid drugs with positive TSH receptor antibodies.

The V gene's germline CDR1 is MNHEY and CDR2 SMNVEV (reference sequence). CDR3 size: 13 residues. V was cut by 5 bases and J by 6 bases, with 11 bases left in between. CDR3-region Arm-PCR and iRepertoire HTBI primers produced the TCR beta libraries. TCRdb re-analysed the multiplex PCR reads in MiXCR, keeping a single row per CDR3 protein. The sample lists a few hundred thousand distinct CDR3 sequences; approximately 23% were seen once. This clonotype was counted many times. Its antigen is still unknown. Findings of the study overall: Compared with new cases, persistent Graves' patients showed reduced TCR diversity.

Time point noted: persistent/refractory GD, antithyroid drugs over 5 years with positive TRAb. Isolated PBMC RNA provided the starting material for the TCR library. This chain joins TRBV27 and TRBJ1-5, with a tentative D call TRBD1 (6 bases). Here the sequenced sample was peripheral blood mononuclear cells (PBMCs), taken when the disease was refractory, from a patient treated with antithyroid drugs. The sequence was collected from a middle-aged woman with Graves disease. CDR3 residues: CASSATGTQPQHF. In nucleotides, the CDR3 is TGTGCCAGCAGTGCTACAGGGACTCAGCCCCAGCATTTT.